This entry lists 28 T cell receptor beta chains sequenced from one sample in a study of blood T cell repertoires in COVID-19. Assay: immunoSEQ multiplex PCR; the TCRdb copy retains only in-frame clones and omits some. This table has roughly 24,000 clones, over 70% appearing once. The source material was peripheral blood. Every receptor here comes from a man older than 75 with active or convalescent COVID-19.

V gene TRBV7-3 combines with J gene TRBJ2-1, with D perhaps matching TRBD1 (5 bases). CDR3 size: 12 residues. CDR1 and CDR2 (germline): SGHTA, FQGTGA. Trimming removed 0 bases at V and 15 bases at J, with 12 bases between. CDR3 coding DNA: TGTGCCAGCAGCTTAACTGGGGCCTCTATGTTCTTC. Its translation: CASSLTGASMFF.

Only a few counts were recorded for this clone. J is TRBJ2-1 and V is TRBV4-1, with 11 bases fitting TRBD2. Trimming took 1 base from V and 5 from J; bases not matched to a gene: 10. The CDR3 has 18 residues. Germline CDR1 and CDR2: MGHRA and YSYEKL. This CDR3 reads CASSQVPFSGGAHNEQFF. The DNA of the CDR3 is TGCGCCAGCAGCCAAGTACCTTTTAGCGGGGGGGCACACAATGAGCAGTTCTTC.

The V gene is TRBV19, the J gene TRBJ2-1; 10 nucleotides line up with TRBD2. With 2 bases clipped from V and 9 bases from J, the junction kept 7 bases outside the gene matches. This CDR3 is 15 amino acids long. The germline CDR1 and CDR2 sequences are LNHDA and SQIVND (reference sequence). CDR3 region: CASSISASGGSEQFF. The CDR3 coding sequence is TGTGCCAGTAGTATATCGGCTAGCGGGGGCAGTGAGCAGTTCTTC. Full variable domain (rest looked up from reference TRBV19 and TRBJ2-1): DGGITQSPKYLFRKEGQNVTLSCEQNLNHDAMYWYRQDPGQGLRLIYYSQIVNDFQKGDIAEGYSVSREKKESFPLTVTSAQKNPTAFYLCASSISASGGSEQFFGPGTRLTVL.

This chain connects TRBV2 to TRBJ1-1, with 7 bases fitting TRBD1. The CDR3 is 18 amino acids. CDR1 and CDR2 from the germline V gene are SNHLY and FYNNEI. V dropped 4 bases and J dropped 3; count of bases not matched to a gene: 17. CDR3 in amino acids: CASSVSPDRDGWDTEAFF. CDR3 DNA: TGTGCCAGCAGTGTCAGCCCCGACAGGGACGGATGGGACACTGAAGCTTTCTTT.

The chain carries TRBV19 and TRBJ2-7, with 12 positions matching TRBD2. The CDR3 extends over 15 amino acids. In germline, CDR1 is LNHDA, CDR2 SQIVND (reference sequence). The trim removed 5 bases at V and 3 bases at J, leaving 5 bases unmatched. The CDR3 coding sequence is TGTGCCAGTAGTCAGGGGACTAGCGGGCGCTACGAGCAGTACTTC. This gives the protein CASSQGTSGRYEQYF.

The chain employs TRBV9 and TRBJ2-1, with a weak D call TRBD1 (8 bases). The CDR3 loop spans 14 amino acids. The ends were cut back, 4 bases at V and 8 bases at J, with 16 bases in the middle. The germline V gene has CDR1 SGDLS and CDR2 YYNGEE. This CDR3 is CASSWRTGRDEQFF. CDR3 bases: TGTGCCAGCAGCTGGAGGACAGGGAGGGATGAGCAGTTCTTC.

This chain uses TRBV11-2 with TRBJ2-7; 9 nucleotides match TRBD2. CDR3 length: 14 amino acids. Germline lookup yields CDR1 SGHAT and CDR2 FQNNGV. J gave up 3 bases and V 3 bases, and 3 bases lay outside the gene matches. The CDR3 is CASSFGLANYEQYF. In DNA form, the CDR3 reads TGTGCCAGCAGCTTTGGACTAGCGAACTACGAGCAGTACTTC.

The CDR3: CASSHTGTGSYEQYF. In DNA form, the CDR3 reads TGTGCCAGCAGCCACACCGGGACAGGGTCCTACGAGCAGTACTTC. The rearrangement uses TRBV5-4 and TRBJ2-7; 9 bases map to TRBD1. Trimming at V came to 4 bases and at J to 1 base, leaving 6 bases not matched to a gene. Germline lookup yields CDR1 SGHNT and CDR2 YYREEE (reference sequence). The CDR3 sequence is 15 residues long.

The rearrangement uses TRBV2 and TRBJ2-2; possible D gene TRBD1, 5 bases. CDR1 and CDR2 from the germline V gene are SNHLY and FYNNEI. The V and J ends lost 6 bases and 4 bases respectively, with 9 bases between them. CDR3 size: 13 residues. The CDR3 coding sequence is TGTGCCAGCAGGAAAACAGGCACCGGGGAGCTGTTTTTT. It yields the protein CASRKTGTGELFF.

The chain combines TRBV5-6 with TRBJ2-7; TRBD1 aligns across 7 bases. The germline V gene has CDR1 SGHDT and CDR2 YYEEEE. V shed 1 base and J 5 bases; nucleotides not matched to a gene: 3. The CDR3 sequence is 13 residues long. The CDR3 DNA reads TGTGCCAGCAGCTTGTGGACAGGAGACGAGCAGTACTTC. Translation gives CASSLWTGDEQYF.

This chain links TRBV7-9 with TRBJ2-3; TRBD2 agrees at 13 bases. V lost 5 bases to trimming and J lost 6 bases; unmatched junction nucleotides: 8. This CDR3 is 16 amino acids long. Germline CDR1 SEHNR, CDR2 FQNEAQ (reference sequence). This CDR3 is CASSLGTSGARDTQYF. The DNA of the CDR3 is TGTGCCAGCAGCCTCGGGACTAGCGGGGCGAGGGATACGCAGTATTTT.

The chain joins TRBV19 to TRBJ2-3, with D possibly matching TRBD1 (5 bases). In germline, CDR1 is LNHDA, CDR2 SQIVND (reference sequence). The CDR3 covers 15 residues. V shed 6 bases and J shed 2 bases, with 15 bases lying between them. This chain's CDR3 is CASRKTAPATDTQYF. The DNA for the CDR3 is TGTGCCAGTAGAAAGACAGCACCGGCCACAGATACGCAGTATTTT.

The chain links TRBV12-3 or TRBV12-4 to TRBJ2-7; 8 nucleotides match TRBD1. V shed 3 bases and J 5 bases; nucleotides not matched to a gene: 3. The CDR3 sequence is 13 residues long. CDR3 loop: CASSFQDRDEQYF. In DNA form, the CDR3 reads TGTGCCAGCAGTTTCCAGGACAGGGACGAGCAGTACTTC.

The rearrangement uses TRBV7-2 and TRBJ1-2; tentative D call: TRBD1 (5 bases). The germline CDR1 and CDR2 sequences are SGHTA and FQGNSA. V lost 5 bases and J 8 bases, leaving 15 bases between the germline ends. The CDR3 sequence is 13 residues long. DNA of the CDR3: TGTGCCAGCAGCCAGGAGCAGGGTGGAGGCTACACCTTC. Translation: CASSQEQGGGYTF. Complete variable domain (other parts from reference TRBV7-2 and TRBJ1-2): GAGVSQSPSNKVTEKGKDVELRCDPISGHTALYWYRQSLGQGLEFLIYFQGNSAPDKSGLPSDRFSAERTGGSVSTLTIQRTQQEDSAVYLCASSQEQGGGYTFGSGTRLTVV.

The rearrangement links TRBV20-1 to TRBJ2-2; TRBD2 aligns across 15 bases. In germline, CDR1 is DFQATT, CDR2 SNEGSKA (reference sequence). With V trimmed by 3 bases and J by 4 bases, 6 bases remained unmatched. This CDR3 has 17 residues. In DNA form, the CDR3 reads TGCAGTGCTAGTGGACTAGCGGGGGGGCCTAGCACCGGGGAGCTGTTTTTT. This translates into CSASGLAGGPSTGELFF.

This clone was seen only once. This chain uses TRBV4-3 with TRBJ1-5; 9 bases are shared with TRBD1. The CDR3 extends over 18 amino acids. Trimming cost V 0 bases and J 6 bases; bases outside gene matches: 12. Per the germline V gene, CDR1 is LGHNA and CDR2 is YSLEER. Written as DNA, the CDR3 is TGCGCCAGCAGCCAAGATACCTTGGACAGGGGAACGAGTCAGCCCCAGCATTTT. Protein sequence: CASSQDTLDRGTSQPQHF.

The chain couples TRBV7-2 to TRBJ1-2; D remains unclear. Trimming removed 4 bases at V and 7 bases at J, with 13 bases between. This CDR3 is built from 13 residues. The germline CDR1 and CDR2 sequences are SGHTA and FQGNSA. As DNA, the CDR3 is TGTGCCAGCAGCTCGGGTCTTACGGCTGGCTACACCTTC. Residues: CASSSGLTAGYTF.

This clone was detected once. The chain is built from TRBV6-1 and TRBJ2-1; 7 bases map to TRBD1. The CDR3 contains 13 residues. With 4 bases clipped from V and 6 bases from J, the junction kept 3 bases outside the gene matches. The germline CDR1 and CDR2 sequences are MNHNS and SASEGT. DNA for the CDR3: TGTGCCAGCAGTGGCAGGGGGTCCAATGAGCAGTTCTTC. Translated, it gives CASSGRGSNEQFF.

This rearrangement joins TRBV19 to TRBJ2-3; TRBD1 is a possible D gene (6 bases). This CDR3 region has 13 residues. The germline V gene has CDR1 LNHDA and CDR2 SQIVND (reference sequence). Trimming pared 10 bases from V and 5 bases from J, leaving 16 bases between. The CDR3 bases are TGTGCCACCACCCAGGGGATTGGAGATACGCAGTATTTT. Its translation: CATTQGIGDTQYF.

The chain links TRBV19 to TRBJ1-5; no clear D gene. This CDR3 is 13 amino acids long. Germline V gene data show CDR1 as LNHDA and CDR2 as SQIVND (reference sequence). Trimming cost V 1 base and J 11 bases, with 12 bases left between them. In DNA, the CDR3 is TGTGCCAGTAGTATAGGTCCGGGGATGGCCCAGCATTTT. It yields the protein CASSIGPGMAQHF.

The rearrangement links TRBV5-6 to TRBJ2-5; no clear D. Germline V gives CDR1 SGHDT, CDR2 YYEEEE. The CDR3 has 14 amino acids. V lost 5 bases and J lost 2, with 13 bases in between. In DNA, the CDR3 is TGTGCCAGCAGGTCGCGCGAGAAGCAAGAGACCCAGTACTTC. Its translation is CASRSREKQETQYF.

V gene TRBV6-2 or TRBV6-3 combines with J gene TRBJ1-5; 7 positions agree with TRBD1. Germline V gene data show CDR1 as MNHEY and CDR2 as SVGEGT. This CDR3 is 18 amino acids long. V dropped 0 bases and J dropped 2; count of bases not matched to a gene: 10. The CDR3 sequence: CASSYSKGAYWGNQPQHF. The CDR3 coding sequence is TGTGCCAGCAGTTACTCGAAGGGGGCCTATTGGGGCAATCAGCCCCAGCATTTT.

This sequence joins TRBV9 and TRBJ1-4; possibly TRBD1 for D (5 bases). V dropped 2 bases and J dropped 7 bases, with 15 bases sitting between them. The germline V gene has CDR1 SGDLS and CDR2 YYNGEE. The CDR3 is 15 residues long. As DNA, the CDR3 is TGTGCCAGCAGCGTGAATCCCAGGGTGGGTGAAAAACTGTTTTTT. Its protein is CASSVNPRVGEKLFF.

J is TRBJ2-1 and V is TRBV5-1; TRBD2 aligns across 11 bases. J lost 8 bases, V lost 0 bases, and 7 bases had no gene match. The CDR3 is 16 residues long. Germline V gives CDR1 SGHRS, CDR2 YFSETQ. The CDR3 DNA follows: TGCGCCAGCAGCTTGGGGGGGACTAGCGGTTTTCATGAGCAGTTCTTC. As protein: CASSLGGTSGFHEQFF.

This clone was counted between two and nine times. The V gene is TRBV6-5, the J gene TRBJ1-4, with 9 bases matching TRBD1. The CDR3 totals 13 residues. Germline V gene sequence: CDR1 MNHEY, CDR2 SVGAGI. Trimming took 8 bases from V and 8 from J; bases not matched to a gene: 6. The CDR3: CASCRDRDEKLFF. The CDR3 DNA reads TGTGCCAGCTGCCGGGACAGGGACGAAAAACTGTTTTTT.

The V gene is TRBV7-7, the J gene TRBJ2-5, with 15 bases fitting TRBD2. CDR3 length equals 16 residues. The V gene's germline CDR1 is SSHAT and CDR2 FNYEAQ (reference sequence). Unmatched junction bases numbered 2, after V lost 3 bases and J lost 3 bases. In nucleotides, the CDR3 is TGTGCCAGCAGCTTGGGGACTAGCGGGGGGAAAGAGACCCAGTACTTC. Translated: CASSLGTSGGKETQYF.

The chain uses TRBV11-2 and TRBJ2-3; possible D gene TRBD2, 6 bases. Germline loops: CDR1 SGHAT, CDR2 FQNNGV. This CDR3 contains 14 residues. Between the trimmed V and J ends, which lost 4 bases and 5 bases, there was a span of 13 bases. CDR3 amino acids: CASSSPGRKDTQYF. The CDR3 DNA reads TGTGCCAGCAGCTCACCTGGGAGGAAAGATACGCAGTATTTT.

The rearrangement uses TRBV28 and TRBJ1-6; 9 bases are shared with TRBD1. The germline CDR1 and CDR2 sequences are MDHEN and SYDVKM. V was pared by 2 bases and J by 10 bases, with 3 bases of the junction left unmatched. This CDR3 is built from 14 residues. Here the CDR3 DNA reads TGTGCCAGCAGTTTAGGGGACAGGGCCTCACCCCTCCACTTT. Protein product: CASSLGDRASPLHF. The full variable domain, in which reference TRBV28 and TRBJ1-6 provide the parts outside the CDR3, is DVKVTQSSRYLVKRTGEKVFLECVQDMDHENMFWYRQDPGLGLRLIYFSYDVKMKEKGDIPEGYSVSREKKERFSLILESASTNQTSMYLCASSLGDRASPLHFGNGTRLTVT.